These 5 T cell receptor beta chains were sequenced from one sample in a study of cytomegalovirus exposure and HLA in healthy donors. The PCR was carried out with 60 Vbeta primers and 13 Jbeta primers. TCRdb's copy holds only in-frame clones and misses some; the assay was immunoSEQ multiplex PCR. Of 200,000 or so clones listed, more than 65% were seen once; the top ten hold 1.5% to 2%. The sequenced sample was PBMCs. Receptors were obtained from a man aged 50 to 59 in good health and CMV-seronegative.

A word on this clone: Germline and junction disagree at one end, which may indicate a read error. The sample carries other DNA sequences with the same CDR3. This chain joins TRBV30 and TRBJ2-4; 8 bases fit TRBD1. Looked up from germline, CDR1 is GTSNPN and CDR2 is SVGIG (reference sequence). This CDR3 is built from 13 residues. CDR3 nucleotide sequence: TGTGCCTGCAACCCAGGGGGCCGTAACATTCAGTACTTT. It codes for CACNPGGRNIQYF.

This clone is a singleton in its sample. The V gene is TRBV28, the J gene TRBJ1-2, with 8 bases aligning to TRBD1. The CDR3 covers 13 residues. Germline assignment: CDR1 MDHEN and CDR2 SYDVKM. The trim removed 8 bases at V and 8 bases at J, leaving 10 bases unmatched. The CDR3 sequence is CASQRQGRLGYTF. The DNA for the CDR3 is TGTGCCAGCCAGAGACAGGGGCGCTTAGGCTACACCTTC.

This clone was detected only a few times. The genes are TRBV5-1 and TRBJ1-6; 10 bases line up with TRBD1. This CDR3 has 16 amino acids. Germline V gives CDR1 SGHRS, CDR2 YFSETQ. The ends lost 4 bases at V and 7 bases at J; junction bases unmatched: 8. The CDR3, as DNA: TGCGCCAGCAGCGAGAACGCGGGACAGGGGAATTCACCCCTCCACTTT. Amino acid sequence: CASSENAGQGNSPLHF. The variable domain in full, with the rest retrieved from reference TRBV5-1 and TRBJ1-6, is KAGVTQTPRYLIKTRGQQVTLSCSPISGHRSVSWYQQTPGQGLQFLFEYFSETQRNKGNFPGRFSGRQFSNSRSEMNVSTLELGDSALYLCASSENAGQGNSPLHFGNGTRLTVT.

This rearrangement joins TRBV6-5 to TRBJ2-2; 8 positions match TRBD1. After removal of 6 bases from V and 7 bases from J, the junction contained 10 bases not matched to a gene. Germline lookup yields CDR1 MNHEY and CDR2 SVGAGI. This CDR3 region has 15 residues. The CDR3 loop is CASSPDRVGGGELFF. CDR3 DNA: TGTGCCAGCAGCCCGGACAGGGTAGGAGGCGGGGAGCTGTTTTTT.

This clone was counted a few times. The gene calls are TRBV7-3 and TRBJ2-1; 10 bases are a match to TRBD2. V lost 5 bases, J lost 3 bases, and 4 bases stayed unmatched. The CDR3 extends over 15 amino acids. The V gene's germline CDR1 is SGHTA and CDR2 FQGTGA. The CDR3 sequence is CASSVGTSVYNEQFF. CDR3 bases: TGTGCCAGCAGCGTCGGGACTAGCGTCTACAATGAGCAGTTCTTC.